Listed here is a single TCR beta chain. Its matching antigen is unknown. The sample comes from a study of regulatory dendritic cells for organ transplantation. The method was immunoSEQ multiplex PCR; TCRdb's version includes in-frame clones alone and lacks a portion of them. The table records more than 9,500 clones, about three fifths of them present only once. Findings of the study overall: Between individuals, the alloreactive memory CD8+ T cell pool differed considerably.

Sorted T cells were CFSE-labeled and cultured 5 days with allogeneic regulatory or mature dendritic cells at 1:10. CDR1 and CDR2 from the germline V gene are LNHDA and SQIVND (reference sequence). There are 14 residues in the CDR3. The V end lost 3 bases, the J end lost 0 bases, and 8 bases lay between the germline ends. The chain joins TRBV19 to TRBJ1-1, with D uncertain. This receptor was obtained from a human donor in good health. Sequenced: naive CD8+ T cells from blood cultured with dendritic cells. Subset: CD45RA+ naive T cells. CDR3: CASSISGMNTEAFF. The CDR3, as DNA: TGTGCCAGTAGTATTTCCGGTATGAACACTGAAGCTTTCTTT.